Listed here is a single TCR beta chain. TCRdb's table, derived via immunoSEQ multiplex PCR, lists solely in-frame clones and lacks some. The sample shows about 38,000 clones, over 80% of them seen only once. The germline CDR1 and CDR2 sequences are SGHTA and FQGNSA. The CDR3 has 15 amino acids. Trimming removed 5 bases from V and 5 bases from J, with 19 bases in between. The sample comes from a study of OX40 agonist ivuxolimab in advanced cancers. Background on the study: Each dose-escalation patient presented with hepatocellular carcinoma, melanoma, renal cell or head and neck cancer.

This TCR derives from an adult with an advanced solid tumor such as melanoma, head and neck, liver or kidney cancer. The gene calls are TRBV7-2 and TRBJ2-7; D perhaps matches TRBD1 (5 bases). Sequences were derived from CD4+ or CD8+ T cells sorted from blood, sampled in a trial of the OX40 agonist ivuxolimab. CDR3 region: CASSLPSMGLNEQYF. The CDR3 DNA is TGTGCCAGCAGCCTACCCTCCATGGGGCTGAACGAGCAGTACTTC.